This TCR beta chain was recovered during a study of beta chain features in type 1 diabetes. The entirety of the isolated RNA underwent reverse transcription, so expressed TCRB transcripts were sequenced. Naive, central memory and regulatory T cell samples yielded some 3.9 million reads on average. The data were produced by immunoSEQ multiplex PCR, yet TCRdb's version contains in-frame clones alone and is incomplete. The sample lists hundreds of thousands of clones; about a sixth were seen once. The V and J ends lost 6 bases and 8 bases, in that order; junction bases with no gene match: 10. CDR1 and CDR2 (germline): MGHDK, SYGVNS. This CDR3 comprises 14 residues. Sorted CD4+ subsets: naive, central memory, regulatory, stem cell-like memory (CD45RO/CCR7/CD25/CD127/CD95/CD27 panel).

This sequence was found in a man in his late teens or twenties in good health. The genes are TRBV25-1 and TRBJ1-2, with 9 bases matching TRBD1. Input material: naive CD4+ T cells from blood. CDR3 in DNA: TGTGCCAGCAGCCGCGGGACAGGGCCGAGGGGCTACACCTTC. Translation: CASSRGTGPRGYTF.